Described below is a single T cell receptor beta chain sequence and its context. Its specificity is not known. Per the germline V gene, CDR1 is SQVTM and CDR2 is ANQGSEA. The ends lost 8 bases at V and 5 bases at J; junction bases unmatched: 4. The CDR3 has 11 residues. This sample was taken from a study of T cells in Graves' hyperthyroidism and ophthalmopathy. Findings and caveats of the study: Blood also carried most thyroid clonotypes expanded above 0.001.

The patients, who ranged from 18 to 65 in age, presented with newly diagnosed hyperthyroidism lasting under 2 months. The diagnoses drew upon clinical symptoms, serum thyroxine and TRAb, thyroid ultrasound and orbital computed tomography. PBMCs were obtained from 10 ml fresh peripheral blood. RNA transcripts were the template for amplifying TCR beta CDR3 regions. First-round RT-PCR with HTBI primers amplified the TCR CDR3 region. TCRdb re-analysed the multiplex PCR reads in MiXCR, keeping a single row per CDR3 protein. Among 500,000 to 650,000 distinct CDR3 sequences listed, approximately 14% were seen once.

The TCR sequence derives from a middle-aged woman with Graves' hyperthyroidism. Sample: blood. V usage is TRBV29-1 and J usage is TRBJ1-2; 8 bases align to TRBD1. DNA for the CDR3: TGCAGCCTGTGGACAGGGTATGGCTACACCTTC. This sequence encodes CSLWTGYGYTF. Based on the CDR3 plus reference TRBV29-1 and TRBJ1-2, the full variable domain is SAVISQKPSRDICQRGTSLTIQCQVDSQVTMMFWYRQQPGQSLTLIATANQGSEATYESGFVIDKFPISRPNLTFSTLTVSNMSPEDSSIYLCSLWTGYGYTFGSGTRLTVV.